What follows are 29 T cell receptor beta chains derived from one specimen sequenced in a study of Graves' ophthalmopathy and Graves' hyperthyroidism. Amplifying from RNA transcripts, the study obtained TCR beta CDR3 regions. HTBI primers were employed in first-round RT-PCR, then a second-round multiplex PCR followed. One entry per CDR3 protein results from TCRdb running MiXCR on the multiplex PCR reads. The sample carries approximately 460,000 distinct CDR3 sequences, roughly an eighth recorded once. Sequenced input: blood. Every receptor here comes from a woman aged 30 to 39 with Graves' ophthalmopathy.

This clonotype was seen repeatedly, ten times or more. This chain uses TRBV12-3 or TRBV12-4 with TRBJ1-2; TRBD1 matches 8 bases. This CDR3 has 13 residues. The junction had 5 bases not matched to a gene; V was cut back by 5 bases and J by 6 bases. In nucleotides, the CDR3 is TGTGCCAGCAGTCATACAGGGGGTGATGGCTACACCTTC. Its protein product is CASSHTGGDGYTF.

This clonotype was counted a few times. The chain links TRBV6-1 to TRBJ1-1; D gene uncertain. CDR1 is MNHNS, CDR2 SASEGT, per germline. This CDR3 has 15 residues. Trimming cost V 5 bases and J 3 bases, with 16 bases left between them. CDR3 nucleotide sequence: TGTGCCAGCAGTCCCGGACTCTATGAGGACACTGAAGCTTTCTTT. The encoded protein is CASSPGLYEDTEAFF.

The chain links TRBV7-2 to TRBJ2-5; 15 bases agree with TRBD2. This CDR3 region has 16 residues. From germline, CDR1 is SGHTA and CDR2 FQGNSA. Germline trimming cut 1 base from V and 6 bases from J; bases unmatched to any gene: 3. The CDR3 reads CASSLEGTSGRKTQYF. In nucleotides, the CDR3 is TGTGCCAGCAGCTTAGAAGGGACTAGCGGGAGGAAGACCCAGTACTTC.

The V gene is TRBV5-1, the J gene TRBJ2-2; the D gene is possibly TRBD1 (5 bases). Per germline, CDR1 SGHRS and CDR2 YFSETQ. This CDR3 has 15 residues. Trimming removed 2 bases at V and 3 bases at J, with 11 bases between. The CDR3 reads CASSFETEYTGELFF. Written as DNA, the CDR3 is TGCGCCAGCAGCTTCGAGACAGAGTACACCGGGGAGCTGTTTTTT.

In its sample, this clonotype was seen many times. CDR3 in DNA: TGTGCCAGCAGTGGCCCAAGACAGGGGGGGGAGACCCAGTACTTC. This gives the protein CASSGPRQGGETQYF. V gene TRBV12-3 or TRBV12-4 combines with J gene TRBJ2-5, with 9 positions matching TRBD1. Trimming took 5 bases from V and 5 from J; bases not matched to a gene: 9. The CDR3 runs 15 residues.

In regard to this clonotype: A clone one base away is much larger, so this may be a read error. CDR3 region: CSSSIGWGASSGANVLTF. The CDR3 DNA is TGCTCCAGCAGCATTGGTTGGGGAGCTAGCTCTGGGGCCAACGTCCTGACTTTC. V usage is TRBV5-1 and J usage is TRBJ2-6; possibly TRBD2 for D (5 bases). Germline CDR1 and CDR2: SGHRS and YFSETQ. This CDR3 region has 18 residues.

This clonotype was seen many times. The J gene is TRBJ1-6, the V gene TRBV5-5; possibly TRBD1 for D (6 bases). The V gene lost 2 bases and the J gene lost 0 bases, with 18 bases spanning the gap. CDR1 and CDR2 (germline): SGHKS, YYEKEE (reference sequence). The CDR3 contains 19 residues. This chain's CDR3 is CASSFGSDSLSSYNSPLHF. CDR3 coding DNA: TGTGCCAGCAGCTTTGGTTCGGACAGCCTAAGCTCCTATAATTCACCCCTCCACTTT. The full variable domain, rest sourced from reference TRBV5-5 and TRBJ1-6, is DAGVTQSPTHLIKTRGQQVTLRCSPISGHKSVSWYQQVLGQGPQFIFQYYEKEERGRGNFPDRFSARQFPNYSSELNVNALLLGDSALYLCASSFGSDSLSSYNSPLHFGNGTRLTVT.

This clonotype was seen many times. This rearrangement joins TRBV20-1 to TRBJ1-6, with D perhaps TRBD1 (6 bases). Trimming left V 0 bases short and J 7 bases short, with 13 bases between. The germline V gene encodes CDR1 DFQATT and CDR2 SNEGSKA (reference sequence). The CDR3 contains 15 residues. The CDR3 DNA sequence: TGCAGTGCTAGAGAGCAACAGGGAGGGAATTCACCCCTCCACTTT. Translating gives CSAREQQGGNSPLHF.

The V and J genes are TRBV7-8 and TRBJ2-5; 8 bases are shared with TRBD1. The CDR3 loop spans 15 amino acids. The trim removed 5 bases at V and 1 base at J, leaving 6 bases unmatched. CDR1 is SGHVS and CDR2 is FQNEAQ in the germline V gene. Here the CDR3 reads CASSAGTGPQETQYF. The DNA of the CDR3 is TGTGCCAGCAGCGCCGGGACAGGCCCCCAAGAGACCCAGTACTTC.

This clonotype was counted many times. The rearrangement uses TRBV12-3 or TRBV12-4 and TRBJ1-1, with unresolved D. This CDR3 is built from 14 residues. Between the trimmed V and J ends, which lost 5 bases and 0 bases, there was a span of 10 bases. The DNA of the CDR3 is TGTGCCAGCAGTCCCCAGGAAATGAACACTGAAGCTTTCTTT. Its protein product is CASSPQEMNTEAFF.

This clonotype was seen many times. The chain combines TRBV6-1 with TRBJ1-2; D may be TRBD1 (6 bases). This CDR3 is 15 amino acids long. V lost 2 bases and J lost 5, with 15 bases in between. CDR1 is MNHNS and CDR2 is SASEGT in the germline V gene. The CDR3 loop is CASSESPGDVYGYTF. The CDR3 DNA is TGTGCCAGCAGTGAATCCCCAGGGGACGTATATGGCTACACCTTC.

At least ten counts were recorded for this clonotype. The chain uses TRBV5-4 and TRBJ1-6; D not resolved. V was clipped by 2 bases and J by 6 bases, with 6 bases between them. The CDR3 extends over 13 amino acids. Germline CDR1 and CDR2: SGHNT and YYREEE (reference sequence). In DNA, the CDR3 is TGTGCCAGCAGCTTTGGGCTTAATTCACCCCTCCACTTT. It yields the protein CASSFGLNSPLHF.

A few counts support this clonotype. The chain links TRBV13 to TRBJ2-5; TRBD2 matches at 10 bases. V lost 9 bases to trimming and J lost 1 base; unmatched junction nucleotides: 5. Germline V lookup: CDR1 PRHDT, CDR2 FYEKMQ (reference sequence). The CDR3 runs to 14 residues. The CDR3 DNA is TGTGCCAGTACTAGCGGGGAATTCCAAGAGACCCAGTACTTC. Translating gives CASTSGEFQETQYF.

This clonotype appeared a few times. The chain has TRBV3-1 and TRBJ2-5; D remains ambiguous. CDR1 and CDR2 (germline): LGHDT, YNNKEL (reference sequence). The CDR3 covers 15 residues. Trimming cost V 0 bases and J 1 base, with 9 bases left between them. The CDR3 is CASSQDHPVQETQYF. In DNA form, the CDR3 reads TGTGCCAGCAGCCAAGATCACCCCGTCCAAGAGACCCAGTACTTC.

This clonotype was found many times. This chain uses TRBV12-3 or TRBV12-4 with TRBJ1-2; no clear D gene. The CDR3 has 14 amino acids. The V end was cut by 5 bases, the J end by 0 bases, with 10 bases between. The CDR3 nucleotides read TGTGCCAGCAGTCGGAACGCCGCTAACTATGGCTACACCTTC. Its translation: CASSRNAANYGYTF.

For this clonotype: This CDR3 is missing its conserved last phenylalanine or tryptophan, likely due to a read error. The CDR3 protein is CAWSKGLGNQPQHL. The CDR3 nucleotides read TGTGCCTGGAGTAAGGGGTTGGGCAATCAGCCCCAGCATCTT. The chain uses TRBV30 and TRBJ1-5, with a tentative D call TRBD1 (5 bases). Trimming cost V 2 bases and J 2 bases, with 10 bases left between them. The germline V gene encodes CDR1 GTSNPN and CDR2 SVGIG (reference sequence). CDR3 length: 14 amino acids.

This clonotype was seen repeatedly, ten times or more. This chain links TRBV12-3 or TRBV12-4 with TRBJ1-1; D uncertain. The CDR3 covers 12 residues. V lost 8 bases and J lost 5, with 12 bases in between. CDR3 amino acids: CASSERETEAFF. CDR3 coding DNA: TGTGCCAGCTCCGAAAGGGAGACTGAAGCTTTCTTT.

This clonotype came up many times. With a much larger clone just one base away, this may be a read error. The rearrangement links TRBV11-1 to TRBJ1-1; D is perhaps TRBD1 (5 bases). This CDR3 contains 16 residues. Germline values: CDR1 SGHAT, CDR2 FQDESV (reference sequence). In nucleotides, the CDR3 is TGTGCCGGCAGCTTAACGAGGGGAGCGACGAACACTGAAGCTTTCTTT. It is translated as CAGSLTRGATNTEAFF.

This clonotype was observed many times. The V call is TRBV28, the J call TRBJ1-2; D not certain. The CDR3 contains 15 residues. Per germline, CDR1 MDHEN and CDR2 SYDVKM. V lost 3 bases and J lost 0, with 11 bases in between. CDR3: CASSFVTATNYGYTF. CDR3 nucleotide sequence: TGTGCCAGCAGTTTTGTAACGGCCACTAACTATGGCTACACCTTC.

This clonotype was seen at least ten times. The chain joins TRBV6-1 to TRBJ2-2; D is unclear. Germline loops: CDR1 MNHNS, CDR2 SASEGT. The length of the CDR3 is 16 residues. V was trimmed by 8 bases and J by 0 bases, leaving 16 bases between them. The CDR3 protein is CASARPGGPNTGELFF. The CDR3 DNA reads as TGTGCCAGCGCAAGACCGGGCGGCCCGAACACCGGGGAGCTGTTTTTT.

This clonotype was counted ten times or more. This rearrangement joins TRBV6-1 to TRBJ2-2; 9 nucleotides line up with TRBD2. The CDR3 has 16 residues. V was pared by 4 bases and J by 6 bases, with 9 bases of the junction left unmatched. Germline V gene data show CDR1 as MNHNS and CDR2 as SASEGT. As DNA, the CDR3 is TGTGCCAGCAGTGGATTAGCGGGAGAGGTCGCCGGGGAGCTGTTTTTT. It translates to CASSGLAGEVAGELFF.

Remarks on this clonotype: This may stem from a read error, because a much larger clone lies one nucleotide away. The J gene is TRBJ1-1, the V gene TRBV5-1; 7 nucleotides align to TRBD1. CDR1 is SGHRS, CDR2 YFSETQ, per germline. Trimming removed 4 bases from V and 9 bases from J; junction bases left unmatched: 6. This CDR3 contains 12 residues. This chain's CDR3 is CASSVTGSQAFF. CDR3 sequence (DNA): TGCGCCAGCAGCGTGACAGGGTCACAAGCTTTCTTT. The whole variable domain, filled in from reference TRBV5-1 and TRBJ1-1, reads KAGVTQTPRYLIKTRGQQVTLSCSPISGHRSVSWYQQTPGQGLQFLFEYFSETQRNKGNFPGRFSGRQFSNSRSEMNVSTLELGDSALYLCASSVTGSQAFFGQGTRLTVV.

This clonotype was counted at least ten times. The chain uses TRBV19 and TRBJ1-2; no clear D. The CDR3 has 15 residues. Germline V gene data show CDR1 as LNHDA and CDR2 as SQIVND (reference sequence). Between the trimmed V and J ends, which lost 6 bases and 3 bases, there was a span of 17 bases. The CDR3 nucleotides read TGTGCCAGTAGAGAGGAAGGAGTCAACTACTATGGCTACACCTTC. Amino acid sequence: CASREEGVNYYGYTF.

This clonotype was counted many times. The rearrangement links TRBV9 to TRBJ1-2; TRBD1 aligns across 7 bases. CDR1 is SGDLS and CDR2 is YYNGEE in the germline V gene. The CDR3 consists of 17 residues. V lost 7 bases and J lost 0; bases outside the gene matches: 15. The CDR3 DNA follows: TGTGCCAGCGCGAAGGGGGCATCCGAACCCCCTAACTATGGCTACACCTTC. Protein product: CASAKGASEPPNYGYTF.

This clonotype was seen at least ten times. CDR3 sequence reads: CASSNPSKETQYF. As DNA, the CDR3 is TGTGCCAGCAGCAACCCCTCCAAAGAGACCCAGTACTTC. This chain uses TRBV7-2 with TRBJ2-5; no clear D. Germline V gene lookup returns CDR1 SGHTA and CDR2 FQGNSA. The CDR3 is made up of 13 amino acids. The V end was cut by 5 bases, the J end by 3 bases, with 10 bases between.

This clonotype appeared once. The V and J genes are TRBV7-3 and TRBJ2-5; 8 bases align to TRBD2. Per germline, CDR1 SGHTA and CDR2 FQGTGA. Losses at the gene ends were 5 bases for V and 1 base for J; bases not matched to a gene: 9. This CDR3 region has 16 residues. Written as DNA, the CDR3 is TGTGCCAGCAGCCCTAGTCCGGGGGGGATCCAAGAGACCCAGTACTTC. Encoded protein: CASSPSPGGIQETQYF.

Ten or more counts support this clonotype. This sequence joins TRBV20-1 and TRBJ2-7, with no clear D. Germline V gene data show CDR1 as DFQATT and CDR2 as SNEGSKA (reference sequence). The CDR3 is 12 residues long. V dropped 7 bases and J dropped 7 bases, with 17 bases sitting between them. CDR3 sequence reads: CSVRPHGWEQYF. Here the CDR3 DNA reads TGCAGTGTGCGGCCTCATGGGTGGGAGCAGTACTTC.

This chain uses TRBV30 with TRBJ1-2, with 8 bases matching TRBD1. In germline, CDR1 is GTSNPN, CDR2 SVGIG (reference sequence). V was pared by 5 bases and J by 7 bases, with 9 bases of the junction left unmatched. The CDR3 has 13 residues. CDR3 in DNA: TGTGCCTGGGAGGGGACAGGCTCCCGTGGCTACACCTTC. Encoded protein: CAWEGTGSRGYTF.

This clonotype was recorded a few times. The rearrangement links TRBV7-3 to TRBJ2-2; D perhaps matches TRBD2 (5 bases). Germline V CDR1 and CDR2: SGHTA, FQGTGA. Trimming took off 5 bases at V and 4 bases at J, with 14 bases between the two ends. The CDR3 covers 15 residues. The chain's CDR3 is CASSATVRGTGELFF. DNA of the CDR3: TGTGCCAGCAGCGCCACAGTCCGGGGCACCGGGGAGCTGTTTTTT. The full variable domain, rest sourced from reference TRBV7-3 and TRBJ2-2, is GAGVSQTPSNKVTEKGKYVELRCDPISGHTALYWYRQSLGQGPEFLIYFQGTGAADDSGLPNDRFFAVRPEGSVSTLKIQRTERGDSAVYLCASSATVRGTGELFFGEGSRLTVL.